This T cell receptor beta chain is from a study of shared clonotypes between healthy human individuals. Profiled with immunoSEQ multiplex PCR; TCRdb holds only in-frame clones, not every one. The sample holds approximately 640,000 clones, about 90% seen once. Regarding this clone: Its antigen remains unknown.

Regarding the study as a whole: Larger estimated richness was generally recorded for naive subsets relative to memory subsets. Against clonotypes common to all four donors, non-shared ones had lower generation probabilities.

Sequencing used memory CD8+ T cells from PBMCs. Subset in this sample: CD45RO+ cells pooled with CCR7-negative TemRA cells. The source is a man aged 18 to 29 in good health. Some clones in this sample may be carry-over from other donors' samples.

The CDR3 coding sequence is TGCGCCAGCAGTTCTGTAGCGGGAGGAAGCAATGAGCAGTTCTTC. Translated, it gives CASSSVAGGSNEQFF. The chain couples TRBV10-2 to TRBJ2-1; 10 nucleotides match TRBD2. The CDR3 spans 15 residues. CDR1 and CDR2 (germline): WSHSY, SAAADI. Germline trimming cut 5 bases from V and 6 bases from J; bases unmatched to any gene: 7.